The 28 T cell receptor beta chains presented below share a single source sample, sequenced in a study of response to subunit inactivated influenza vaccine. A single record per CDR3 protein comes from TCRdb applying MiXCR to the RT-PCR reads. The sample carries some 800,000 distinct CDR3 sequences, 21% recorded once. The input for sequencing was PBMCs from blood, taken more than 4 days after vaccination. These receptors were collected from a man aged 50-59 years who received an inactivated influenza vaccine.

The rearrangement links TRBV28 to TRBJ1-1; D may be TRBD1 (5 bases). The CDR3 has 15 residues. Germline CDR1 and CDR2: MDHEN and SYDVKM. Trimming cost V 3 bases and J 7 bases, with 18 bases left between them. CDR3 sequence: CASSFFTGGLLEAFF. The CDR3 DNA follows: TGTGCCAGCAGTTTTTTCACAGGCGGACTCCTTGAAGCTTTCTTT.

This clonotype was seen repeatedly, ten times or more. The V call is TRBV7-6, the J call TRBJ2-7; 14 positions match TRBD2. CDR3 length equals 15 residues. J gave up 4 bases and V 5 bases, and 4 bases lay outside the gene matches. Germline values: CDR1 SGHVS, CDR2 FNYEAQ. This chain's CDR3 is CASSPGTSGGYEQYF. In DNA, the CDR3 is TGTGCCAGCAGCCCTGGGACTAGCGGGGGTTACGAGCAGTACTTC.

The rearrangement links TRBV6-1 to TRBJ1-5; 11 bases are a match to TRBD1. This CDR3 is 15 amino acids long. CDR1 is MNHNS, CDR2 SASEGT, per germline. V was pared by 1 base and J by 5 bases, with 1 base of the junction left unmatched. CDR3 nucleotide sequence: TGTGCCAGCAGTGAAGGGGACAGGGGGTATCAGCCCCAGCATTTT. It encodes CASSEGDRGYQPQHF.

DNA for the CDR3: TGTGCCAGCAGTTCCCCGGCAGCGTCTGTCGGCGAGCAGTACTTC. This codes for CASSSPAASVGEQYF. This rearrangement joins TRBV12-3 or TRBV12-4 to TRBJ2-7; D not certain. Trimming took 4 bases from V and 6 from J, leaving 19 bases between them. There are 15 residues in the CDR3.

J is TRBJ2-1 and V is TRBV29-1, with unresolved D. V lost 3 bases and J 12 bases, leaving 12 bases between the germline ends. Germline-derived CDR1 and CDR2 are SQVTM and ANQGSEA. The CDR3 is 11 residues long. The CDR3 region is CSVDSPSRQFF. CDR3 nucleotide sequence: TGCAGCGTTGATTCTCCCTCGAGGCAGTTCTTC.

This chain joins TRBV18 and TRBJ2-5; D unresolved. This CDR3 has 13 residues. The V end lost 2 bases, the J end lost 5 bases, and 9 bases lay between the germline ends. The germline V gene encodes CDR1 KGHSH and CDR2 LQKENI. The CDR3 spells CASSPWGPETQYF. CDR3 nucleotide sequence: TGTGCCAGCTCACCATGGGGTCCGGAGACCCAGTACTTC.

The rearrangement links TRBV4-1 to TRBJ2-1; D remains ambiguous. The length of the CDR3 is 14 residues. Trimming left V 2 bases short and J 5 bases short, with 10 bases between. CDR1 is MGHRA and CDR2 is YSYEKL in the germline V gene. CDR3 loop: CASSQRLEDNEQFF. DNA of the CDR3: TGCGCCAGCAGCCAACGGCTCGAGGACAATGAGCAGTTCTTC.

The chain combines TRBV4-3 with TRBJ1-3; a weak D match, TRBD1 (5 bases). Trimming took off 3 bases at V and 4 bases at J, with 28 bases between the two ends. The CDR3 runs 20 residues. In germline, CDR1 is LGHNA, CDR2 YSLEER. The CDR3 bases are TGCGCCAGCAGCCACAATGGCGGGGGGTCGATCCTAATAAGAGGAAACACCATATATTTT. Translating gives CASSHNGGGSILIRGNTIYF.

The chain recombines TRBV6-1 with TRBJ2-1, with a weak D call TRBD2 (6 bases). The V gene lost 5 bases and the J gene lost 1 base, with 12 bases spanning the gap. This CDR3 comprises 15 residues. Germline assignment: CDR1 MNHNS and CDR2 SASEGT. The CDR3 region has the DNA TGTGCCAGCAGTCGAAGCGGGCCTTCCTACAATGAGCAGTTCTTC. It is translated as CASSRSGPSYNEQFF.

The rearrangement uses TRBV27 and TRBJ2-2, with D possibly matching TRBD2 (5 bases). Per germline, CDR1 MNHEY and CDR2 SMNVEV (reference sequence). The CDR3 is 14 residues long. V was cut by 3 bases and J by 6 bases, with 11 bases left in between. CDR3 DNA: TGTGCCAGCAGTTTCGGAGGACTCTCCGGGGAGCTGTTTTTT. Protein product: CASSFGGLSGELFF.

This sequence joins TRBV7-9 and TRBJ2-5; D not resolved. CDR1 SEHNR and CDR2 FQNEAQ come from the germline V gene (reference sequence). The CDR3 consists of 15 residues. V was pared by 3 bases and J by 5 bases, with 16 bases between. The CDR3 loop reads CASSFGSGDSETQYF. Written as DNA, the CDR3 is TGTGCCAGCAGCTTTGGGTCCGGCGACTCGGAGACCCAGTACTTC.

CDR3 region: CSARGHRSSTDTQYF. The CDR3 DNA reads as TGCAGTGCTAGAGGTCACAGGTCTAGCACAGATACGCAGTATTTT. The chain links TRBV20-1 to TRBJ2-3, with a tentative D call TRBD1 (5 bases). V shed 1 base and J shed 0 bases, with 11 bases lying between them. Looked up from germline, CDR1 is DFQATT and CDR2 is SNEGSKA (reference sequence). The CDR3 totals 15 residues.

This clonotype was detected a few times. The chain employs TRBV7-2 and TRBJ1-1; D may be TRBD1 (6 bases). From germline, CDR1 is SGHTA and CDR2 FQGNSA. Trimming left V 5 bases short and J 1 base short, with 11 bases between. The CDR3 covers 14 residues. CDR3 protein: CASSPGTTNTEAFF. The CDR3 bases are TGTGCCAGCAGCCCCGGGACAACGAACACTGAAGCTTTCTTT.

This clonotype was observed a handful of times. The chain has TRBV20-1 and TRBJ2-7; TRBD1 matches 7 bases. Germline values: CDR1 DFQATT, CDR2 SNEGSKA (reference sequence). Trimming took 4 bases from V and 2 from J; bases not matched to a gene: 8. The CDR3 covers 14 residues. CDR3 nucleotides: TGCAGTGCTAACCCTCCGGGACAGACCTACGAGCAGTACTTC. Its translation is CSANPPGQTYEQYF.

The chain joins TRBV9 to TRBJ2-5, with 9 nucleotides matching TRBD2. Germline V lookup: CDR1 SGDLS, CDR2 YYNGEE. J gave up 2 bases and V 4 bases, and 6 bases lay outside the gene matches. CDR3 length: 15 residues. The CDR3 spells CASSPRLADQETQYF. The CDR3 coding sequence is TGTGCCAGCAGCCCACGACTAGCGGATCAAGAGACCCAGTACTTC.

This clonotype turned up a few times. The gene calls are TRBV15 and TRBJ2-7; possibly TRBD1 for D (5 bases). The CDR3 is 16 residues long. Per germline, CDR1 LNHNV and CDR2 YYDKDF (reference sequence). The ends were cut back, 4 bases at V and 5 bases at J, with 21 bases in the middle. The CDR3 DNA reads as TGTGCCACCAGCAATCCTTCGGTAGGGGCGTCCAACGAGCAGTACTTC. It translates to CATSNPSVGASNEQYF.

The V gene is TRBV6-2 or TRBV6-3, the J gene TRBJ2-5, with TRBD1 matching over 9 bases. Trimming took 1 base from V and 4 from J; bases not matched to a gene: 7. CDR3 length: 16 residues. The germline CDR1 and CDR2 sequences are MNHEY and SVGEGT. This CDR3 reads CASSYFGTGLPETQYF. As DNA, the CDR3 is TGTGCCAGCAGTTACTTCGGGACAGGGTTACCAGAGACCCAGTACTTC.

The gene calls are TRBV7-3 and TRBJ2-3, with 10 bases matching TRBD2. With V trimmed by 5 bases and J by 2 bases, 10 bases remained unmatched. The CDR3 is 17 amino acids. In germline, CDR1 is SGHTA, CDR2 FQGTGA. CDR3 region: CASSRTGTSELTDTQYF. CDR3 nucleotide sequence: TGTGCCAGCAGCAGAACCGGGACTAGCGAACTCACAGATACGCAGTATTTT.

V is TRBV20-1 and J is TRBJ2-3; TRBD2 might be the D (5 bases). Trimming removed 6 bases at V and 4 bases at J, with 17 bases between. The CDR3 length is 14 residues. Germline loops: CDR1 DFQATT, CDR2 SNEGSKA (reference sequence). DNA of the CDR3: TGCAGTGCGGCGAAACTAGTATTCTCAGATACGCAGTATTTT. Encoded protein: CSAAKLVFSDTQYF.

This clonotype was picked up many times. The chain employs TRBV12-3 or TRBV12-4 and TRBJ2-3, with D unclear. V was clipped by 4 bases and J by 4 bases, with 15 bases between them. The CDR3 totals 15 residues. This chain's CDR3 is CASSSLTVLADTQYF. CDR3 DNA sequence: TGTGCCAGCAGTTCGCTAACGGTTCTCGCAGATACGCAGTATTTT.

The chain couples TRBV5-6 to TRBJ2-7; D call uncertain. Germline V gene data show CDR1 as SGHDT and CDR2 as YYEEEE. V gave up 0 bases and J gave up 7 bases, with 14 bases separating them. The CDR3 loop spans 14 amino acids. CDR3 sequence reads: CASSLVVLDSEQYF. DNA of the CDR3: TGTGCCAGCAGCTTGGTAGTATTGGATTCGGAGCAGTACTTC.

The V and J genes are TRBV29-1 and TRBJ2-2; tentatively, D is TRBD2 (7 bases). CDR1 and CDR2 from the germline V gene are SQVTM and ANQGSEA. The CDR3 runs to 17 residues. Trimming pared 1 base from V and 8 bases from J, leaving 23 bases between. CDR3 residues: CSVEAGEVGGPGGELFF. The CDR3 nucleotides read TGCAGCGTTGAAGCAGGGGAAGTGGGGGGGCCAGGTGGGGAGCTGTTTTTT.

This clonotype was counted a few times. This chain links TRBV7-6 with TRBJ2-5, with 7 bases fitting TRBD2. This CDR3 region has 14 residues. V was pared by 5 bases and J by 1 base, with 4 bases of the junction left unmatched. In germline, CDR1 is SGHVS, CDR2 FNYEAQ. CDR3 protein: CASSTGTTQETQYF. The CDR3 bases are TGTGCCAGCAGCACTGGGACTACCCAAGAGACCCAGTACTTC.

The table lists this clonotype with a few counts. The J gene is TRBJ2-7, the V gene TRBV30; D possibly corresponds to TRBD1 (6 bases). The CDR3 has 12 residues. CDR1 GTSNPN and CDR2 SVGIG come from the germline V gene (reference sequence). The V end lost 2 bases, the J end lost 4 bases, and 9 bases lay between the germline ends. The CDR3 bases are TGTGCCTGGAGTCCCGACAGGTACGAGCAGTACTTC. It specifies CAWSPDRYEQYF.

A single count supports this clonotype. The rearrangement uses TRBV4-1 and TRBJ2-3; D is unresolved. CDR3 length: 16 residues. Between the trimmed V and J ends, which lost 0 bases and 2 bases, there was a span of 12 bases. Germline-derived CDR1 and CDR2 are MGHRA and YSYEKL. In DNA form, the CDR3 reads TGCGCCAGCAGCCAAGAGGAATCCTCTCTCACAGATACGCAGTATTTT. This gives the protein CASSQEESSLTDTQYF.

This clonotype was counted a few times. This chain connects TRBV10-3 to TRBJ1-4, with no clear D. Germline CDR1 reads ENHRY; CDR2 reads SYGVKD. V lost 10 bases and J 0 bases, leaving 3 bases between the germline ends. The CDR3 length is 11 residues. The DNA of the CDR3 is TGTGCCACCTCAACTAATGAAAAACTGTTTTTT. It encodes CATSTNEKLFF.

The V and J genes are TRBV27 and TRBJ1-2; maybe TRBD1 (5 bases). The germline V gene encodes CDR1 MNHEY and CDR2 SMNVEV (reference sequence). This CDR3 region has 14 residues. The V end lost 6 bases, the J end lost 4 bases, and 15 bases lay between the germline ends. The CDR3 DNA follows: TGTGCCAGCAGAACGGGGGATCCATCCTATGGCTACACCTTC. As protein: CASRTGDPSYGYTF.

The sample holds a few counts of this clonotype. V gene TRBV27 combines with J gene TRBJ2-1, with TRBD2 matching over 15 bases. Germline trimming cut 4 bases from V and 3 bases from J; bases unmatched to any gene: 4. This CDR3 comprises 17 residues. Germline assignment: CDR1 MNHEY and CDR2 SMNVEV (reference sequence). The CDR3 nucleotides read TGTGCCAGCAGTTCTGGGACTAGCGGGAGGTTCTACAATGAGCAGTTCTTC. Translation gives CASSSGTSGRFYNEQFF.